This TCR beta chain was profiled in a study of cytomegalovirus exposure and HLA in healthy donors. Of note for this clone: Its antigen is unknown. Within the sample, other DNA sequences also encode this same CDR3.

The ends were cut back, 2 bases at V and 2 bases at J, with 7 bases in the middle. Per the germline V gene, CDR1 is SGHTS and CDR2 is YDEGEE. The CDR3 runs to 13 residues. Notes on the study in general: Segments of the TCR beta V type were, in most cases, productive about 87% or about 30% of the time in an earlier analysis.

The PCR was carried out with 60 Vbeta primers and 13 Jbeta primers. Original handling: Some 9.9 million of some 80 million unique TCR beta chains were shared, per a later count. Measured with immunoSEQ multiplex PCR; TCRdb has only the in-frame clones, and not every one. That table furnishes V, J and clone size, whereas the DNA furnished D and trimming. The data show roughly 150,000 clones, around 80% seen once. The TCR sequence derives from a male donor in good health and CMV-seronegative. The genes are TRBV5-8 and TRBJ1-2; D possibly corresponds to TRBD1 (5 bases). The specimen sequenced was PBMCs. The DNA of the CDR3 is TGTGCCAGCAGCTTAGCAGGGAACTATGGCTACACCTTC. Protein: CASSLAGNYGYTF.